This T cell receptor beta chain was identified during a study of T cell responses to AZD1222 COVID-19 vaccine. Analysis merged second doses at about 4 or about 12 weeks. The ends were cut back, 5 bases at V and 5 bases at J, with 6 bases in the middle. The CDR3 totals 11 residues. Germline V lookup: CDR1 SGHVT, CDR2 SQSDAQ. The repertoire was sequenced with immunoSEQ multiplex PCR; TCRdb's copy has only in-frame clones and lacks some. Of about 88,000 clones listed, 85% to 90% were seen once; the top ten hold 4% to 5%. Study results and limitations: Clonal diversity was possibly underestimated, and the donors were mostly white British, with more females. It was only a handful of AZD1222 recipients who were seropositive at baseline. Rises in breadth and depth of Spike-specific TCRs came after two AZD1222 doses.

In regard to this clone: Its antigen is currently unknown.

The TCR comes from an adult who received the AZD1222 COVID-19 vaccine. The source was peripheral blood, collected 28 days after the second AZD1222 dose. The chain combines TRBV7-4 with TRBJ2-5; D is unresolved. CDR3 region: CASSTDETQYF. As DNA, the CDR3 is TGTGCCAGCAGCACGGACGAGACCCAGTACTTC.